This T cell receptor beta chain was obtained from a study of PD-1 blockade in classical Hodgkin lymphoma. Points from the study as a whole: No one has yet defined what causes the repertoire differences, which may be disease activity or prior therapy.

V shed 4 bases, J shed 3 bases, and the junction held 13 bases outside the gene matches. The CDR3 runs to 17 residues. The V gene's germline CDR1 is SGDLS and CDR2 YYNGEE. Libraries were prepared by immunoSEQ multiplex PCR; TCRdb keeps only in-frame clonotypes and omits some of them. This sample has around 19,000 clones, with about 80% found just once. On this clone: Its antigen is unknown.

Each patient experienced a relapse that followed autologous stem cell transplantation, and brentuximab vedotin exposure varied. The source is a human donor with classical Hodgkin lymphoma. The chain recombines TRBV9 with TRBJ1-2; TRBD1 agrees at 9 bases. The sample was peripheral blood mononuclear cells (PBMCs), taken before the second cycle of nivolumab. The CDR3 loop reads CASSFPRGDRDDYGYTF. DNA for the CDR3: TGTGCCAGCAGCTTCCCCCGGGGGGACAGGGACGACTATGGCTACACCTTC.